This T cell receptor (beta chain) was found in a study of shared clonotypes between healthy human individuals. In the naive CD8 group, cells lacked CD45RO and were positively selected for CCR7, so terminally differentiated effector memory CD45RA+ cells were left out. The CDR3 extends over 14 amino acids. V lost 5 bases and J 0 bases, leaving 11 bases between the germline ends. CDR1 is SQVTM, CDR2 ANQGSEA, per germline. Genomic DNA belonging to each subset was distributed in equal measure over several immunoSEQ plates. The protocol was immunoSEQ multiplex PCR, while the TCRdb copy is restricted to in-frame clones and leaves out a portion. Altogether hundreds of thousands of clones are present, 80% to 95% being singletons, with the ten largest covering about 24%.

This rearrangement joins TRBV29-1 to TRBJ2-1; D is perhaps TRBD2 (5 bases). The sample comprised naive CD8+ T cells sorted from blood. The source is a man aged 30 to 45 in good health. The CDR3 DNA sequence: TGCAGCGTTTTCAGCGGACCCTCCTACAATGAGCAGTTCTTC. This translates into CSVFSGPSYNEQFF.